Here is one T cell receptor beta chain with its context. Which antigen it targets is not known. One base away there is no much larger clone; base qualities are not given. Each donor gave one peripheral blood draw, about 110 mL on average, collected into heparinised tubes. A BD FACSAria II was used to sort naive, central memory, regulatory and stem cell-like memory CD4+ T cells with a panel that included CD45RO, CCR7, CD25, CD127, CD95 and CD27. All sorted populations exceeded 95% purity. PBMCs were isolated immediately by Lymphoprep density gradient centrifugation and stained directly without culture. So that batch effects would be minimized, each experiment stained and sorted samples in pairs, pairing one healthy donor with one patient. The High Capacity cDNA Reverse Transcription Kit was used to reverse transcribe all of the isolated RNA, meaning that expressed TCRB transcripts were what got sequenced. Deep immunoSEQ sequencing was performed on naive, central memory and regulatory T cell samples, with an average of roughly 3.5 million total reads per sample. Sorted cells were lysed in RLT buffer, and RNA was extracted using DNase-treated RNeasy Micro or Mini kits according to cell number. To prevent cross-contamination, each cell subset was processed individually, whereas patient and healthy donor samples were processed jointly. TCRB sequences were amplified from cDNA with the immunoSEQ multiplex PCR, producing 87-bp fragments spanning the CDR3 region. Sequencing of the amplicons was done on the Illumina HiSeq platform. In the original analysis: Synthetic template baselines were used to correct PCR bias computationally, reads within Hamming distance 2 were collapsed together, and singletons that could not be merged were discarded. Reads were aligned against IMGT so that V, D and J genes, CDR3 length and insertions or deletions at six rearrangement sites could be assigned. Within each subset, clonotype counts were normalized to sorted cell number, and only after that were true diversity and Gini coefficients computed with the tcR R package. The overlap coefficient, calculated on TCRB nucleotide sequences, was used to quantify repertoire sharing. As a proxy for the pre-selection repertoire, out-of-frame TCRB sequences from naive cells were analyzed. TCRdb took over this immuneACCESS table, retaining in-frame rearrangements with V and J assigned. Such tables are incomplete; in checked studies, under half of the missing clones stem from an unresolved V gene, and the remainder is unexplained. V, J and clone size were drawn from that table, and D and trimming were deduced from the DNA. The sample table contains 350,000 to 450,000 clones; only one count was recorded for roughly 14% of them. Under 0.04% of the sample is in the top ten clones.

This sample was taken from a study of beta chain features in type 1 diabetes listed by TCRdb under 2018. At the level of the whole study: Mean age, gender distribution, total cell number and subset yield did not differ between patients and healthy donors. A total of roughly 100 million sorted cells were examined across all samples, and the number of cells per subset was strongly correlated with RNA yield. The study compared the TCRB repertoires of sorted circulating CD4+ T cell subsets in recently diagnosed type 1 diabetes patients with those in matched healthy donors. Regulatory and stem cell-like memory subsets were isolated from only 8 patients and 8 healthy donors, whereas naive and central memory subsets came from all 28 donors.

V is pared back by 1 base and J by 9 bases, with 19 bases lying between the germline termini. The CDR3 spans 17 residues, from the cysteine through the phenylalanine. Only the CDR3 part of the read is kept: 51 bases, read in frame from the first base. CDR1 is given as SGHAT and CDR2 as FQNNGV, both from the germline V gene. General study outcomes and caveats: A moderate but significant shortening of TCRB CDR3 length was observed in type 1 diabetes patients in all four CD4+ subsets. Patients with type 1 diabetes made fewer insertions and deleted more nucleotides at VDJ recombination sites, implying thymic rearrangement abnormalities. Naive, central memory and regulatory TCRB repertoires appeared to be more alike among patients than among healthy donors. Only small numbers of individuals were included in the HLA sub-analyses, which left unresolved whether HLA type had any influence on TCRB rearrangement. Sequencing cDNA rather than genomic DNA could over-represent highly expressing activated cells, although activation and CD3 levels did not differ between groups. PCR might favor shorter templates, but patient and control samples were amplified and corrected together, so any skew would affect both groups equally.

The chain joins TRBV11-2 to TRBJ1-6; a tentative D call is TRBD1 (6 bases match). Sequencing used naive CD4+ T cells from blood. The sample's cell subset or site label, decoded: true naive CD4+ T cells. The TCR originated in a man younger than 45 in good health. This receptor carries the CDR3 CASSLVRGTGQGSPLHF. The nucleotides read TGTGCCAGCAGCTTAGTGAGGGGTACAGGGCAAGGTTCACCCCTCCACTTT.